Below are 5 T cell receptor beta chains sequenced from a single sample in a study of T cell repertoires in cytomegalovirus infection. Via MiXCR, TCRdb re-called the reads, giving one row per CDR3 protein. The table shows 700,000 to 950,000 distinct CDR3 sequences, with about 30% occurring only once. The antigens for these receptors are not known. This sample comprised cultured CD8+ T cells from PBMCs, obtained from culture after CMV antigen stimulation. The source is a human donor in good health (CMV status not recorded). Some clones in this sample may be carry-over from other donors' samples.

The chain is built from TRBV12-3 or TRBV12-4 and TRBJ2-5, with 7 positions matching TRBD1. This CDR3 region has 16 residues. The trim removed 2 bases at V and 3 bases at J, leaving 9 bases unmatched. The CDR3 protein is CASSLRDSEAEETQYF. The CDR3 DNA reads TGTGCCAGCAGTTTACGGGACAGTGAGGCAGAAGAGACCCAGTACTTC.

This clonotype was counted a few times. For the CDR3, the DNA is TGTGCCAGCAGTGCGGGGACAACGGATCAGCCCCAGCATTTT. Protein product: CASSAGTTDQPQHF. The chain is built from TRBV27 and TRBJ1-5, with a weak D call TRBD1 (6 bases). V lost 5 bases to trimming and J lost 5 bases, with 13 bases between them. CDR1 is MNHEY and CDR2 is SMNVEV in the germline V gene (reference sequence). The CDR3 contains 14 residues.

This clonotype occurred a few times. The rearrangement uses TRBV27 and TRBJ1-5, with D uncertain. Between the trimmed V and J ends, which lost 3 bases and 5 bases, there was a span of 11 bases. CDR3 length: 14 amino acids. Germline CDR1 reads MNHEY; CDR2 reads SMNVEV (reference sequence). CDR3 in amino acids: CASSFGSDYQPQHF. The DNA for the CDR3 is TGTGCCAGCAGTTTCGGGTCGGATTATCAGCCCCAGCATTTT.

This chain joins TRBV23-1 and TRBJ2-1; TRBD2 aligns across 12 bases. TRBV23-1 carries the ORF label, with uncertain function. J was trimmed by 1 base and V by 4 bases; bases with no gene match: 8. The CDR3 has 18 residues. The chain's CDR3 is CASSPLAGGPRSYNEQFF. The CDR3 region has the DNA TGCGCCAGCAGTCCCCTAGCGGGGGGGCCTCGGTCCTACAATGAGCAGTTCTTC.

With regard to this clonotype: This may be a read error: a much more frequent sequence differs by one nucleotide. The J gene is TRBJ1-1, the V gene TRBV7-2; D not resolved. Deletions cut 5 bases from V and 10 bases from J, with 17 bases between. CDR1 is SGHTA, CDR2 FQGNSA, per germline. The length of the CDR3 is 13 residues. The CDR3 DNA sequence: TGTGCCAGCAGCCGAGGGCGAGCGATTGTAGCTTTCTTT. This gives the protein CASSRGRAIVAFF.